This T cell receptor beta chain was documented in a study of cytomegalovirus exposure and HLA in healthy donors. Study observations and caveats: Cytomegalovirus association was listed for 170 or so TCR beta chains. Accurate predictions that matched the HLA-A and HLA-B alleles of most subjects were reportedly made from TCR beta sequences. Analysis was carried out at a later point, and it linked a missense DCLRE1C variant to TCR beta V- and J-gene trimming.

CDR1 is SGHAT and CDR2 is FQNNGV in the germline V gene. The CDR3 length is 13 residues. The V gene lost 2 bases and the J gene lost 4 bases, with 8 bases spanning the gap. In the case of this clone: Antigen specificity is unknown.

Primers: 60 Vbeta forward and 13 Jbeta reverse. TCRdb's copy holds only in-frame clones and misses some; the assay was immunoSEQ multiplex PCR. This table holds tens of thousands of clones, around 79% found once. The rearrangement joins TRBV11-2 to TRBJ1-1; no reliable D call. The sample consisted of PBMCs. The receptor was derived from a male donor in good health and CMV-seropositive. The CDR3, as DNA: TGTGCCAGCAGCTTAAACCTGCGCACTGAAGCTTTCTTT. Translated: CASSLNLRTEAFF.